Presented here are 13 T cell receptor beta chains from one specimen sequenced in a study of beta chain features in type 1 diabetes. Isolated RNA was reverse transcribed in full, so expressed TCRB transcripts were sequenced. Some clones are missing from TCRdb's copy, which holds only in-frame ones; the method was immunoSEQ multiplex PCR. The repertoire has 360,000 or so clones, about 18% of them found once; the top ten carry approximately 0.046%. The specimen sequenced was naive CD4+ T cells from blood. The receptor source for this set is a woman younger than 35 in good health.

This clone was counted a few times. V and J are TRBV7-2 and TRBJ2-1; no clear D gene. Germline V gene lookup returns CDR1 SGHTA and CDR2 FQGNSA. The CDR3 contains 13 residues. V dropped 4 bases and J dropped 5 bases, with 9 bases sitting between them. The CDR3 region is CASSSSLHNEQFF. CDR3 coding DNA: TGTGCCAGCAGCTCCTCCCTTCACAATGAGCAGTTCTTC.

The table lists this clone with a few counts. The chain uses TRBV10-3 and TRBJ2-3; no clear D. Germline CDR1 reads ENHRY; CDR2 reads SYGVKD. V dropped 3 bases and J dropped 2 bases, with 9 bases sitting between them. The CDR3 runs 14 residues. CDR3 amino acids: CAISDSTTTDTQYF. CDR3 coding DNA: TGTGCCATCAGTGATTCTACCACCACAGATACGCAGTATTTT.

This clone appeared a few times. The chain carries TRBV23-1 and TRBJ2-3, with 10 bases aligning to TRBD2. TRBV23-1 is noted as an ORF with a role that remains uncertain. This CDR3 has 21 amino acids. Trimming cost V 6 bases and J 5 bases; bases outside gene matches: 26. CDR3 nucleotides: TGCGCCAGCAGAGAAAACGAGGGACTAGCGCCACCCCCCAGGGCCGGAGATACGCAGTATTTT. Residues: CASRENEGLAPPPRAGDTQYF.

This clone was picked up a small number of times. V gene TRBV5-1 combines with J gene TRBJ2-7; 10 nucleotides line up with TRBD1. Germline V gene data show CDR1 as SGHRS and CDR2 as YFSETQ. CDR3 length: 13 amino acids. With V trimmed by 6 bases and J by 5 bases, 5 bases remained unmatched. The CDR3 sequence: CASNGQGGNEQYF. The DNA of the CDR3 is TGCGCCAGCAACGGACAGGGGGGGAACGAGCAGTACTTC.

The rearrangement uses TRBV18 and TRBJ2-2, with 11 bases fitting TRBD2. Germline V gene sequence: CDR1 KGHSH, CDR2 LQKENI. Germline trimming cut 0 bases from V and 7 bases from J; bases unmatched to any gene: 4. The CDR3 has 16 amino acids. CDR3 nucleotide sequence: TGTGCCAGCTCACCACCGGGACTAGCGGCTAACGGGGAGCTGTTTTTT. It specifies CASSPPGLAANGELFF. Full variable domain (outside the CDR3, taken from reference TRBV18 and TRBJ2-2): NAGVMQNPRHLVRRRGQEARLRCSPMKGHSHVYWYRQLPEEGLKFMVYLQKENIIDESGMPKERFSAEFPKEGPSILRIQQVVRGDSAAYFCASSPPGLAANGELFFGEGSRLTVL.

V and J are TRBV9 and TRBJ2-1, with 8 positions matching TRBD2. Germline loops: CDR1 SGDLS, CDR2 YYNGEE. The J segment lost 5 bases and the V segment lost 0 bases, leaving 4 bases of the junction unmatched. CDR3 length equals 15 residues. CDR3 residues: CASSVGAGGHNEQFF. CDR3 coding DNA: TGTGCCAGCAGCGTAGGTGCGGGAGGACACAATGAGCAGTTCTTC.

This clone turned up a few times. V is TRBV4-2 and J is TRBJ1-2; unclear D gene. The length of the CDR3 is 13 residues. Germline-derived CDR1 and CDR2 are LGHNA and YNFKEQ. The V gene lost 6 bases and the J gene lost 6 bases, with 14 bases spanning the gap. The CDR3 sequence is CASRARREDGYTF. The CDR3, as DNA: TGTGCCAGCAGAGCAAGGCGGGAGGATGGCTACACCTTC.

The chain recombines TRBV28 with TRBJ2-4; D is possibly TRBD1 (6 bases). V was cut by 7 bases and J by 6 bases, with 13 bases left in between. The germline gives CDR1 MDHEN, CDR2 SYDVKM. The length of the CDR3 is 13 residues. The CDR3 loop is CASTQGLLNIQYF. The CDR3 DNA follows: TGTGCCAGCACCCAGGGGCTCCTAAACATTCAGTACTTC.

This clone was detected a few times. This chain connects TRBV5-1 to TRBJ2-7; TRBD1 matches 8 bases. The junction had 7 bases not matched to a gene; V was cut back by 4 bases and J by 7 bases. This CDR3 contains 13 residues. CDR1 is SGHRS, CDR2 YFSETQ, per germline. The CDR3 protein is CASSPGTGAEQYF. The CDR3 DNA is TGCGCCAGCAGCCCCGGGACAGGCGCGGAGCAGTACTTC.

This clone was counted a few times. This rearrangement joins TRBV5-1 to TRBJ1-1, with D perhaps TRBD1 (6 bases). This CDR3 has 15 residues. V lost 4 bases and J 3 bases, leaving 16 bases between the germline ends. Per germline, CDR1 SGHRS and CDR2 YFSETQ. This CDR3 reads CASSTTGSRDTEAFF. DNA for the CDR3: TGCGCCAGCAGCACAACAGGGAGTAGGGACACTGAAGCTTTCTTT.

This clone was seen more than once but under ten times. The CDR3 coding sequence is TGCGCCAGCAGCATGCCGCAACACTCTGGGGCCAACGTCCTGACTTTC. Residues: CASSMPQHSGANVLTF. The chain has TRBV5-1 and TRBJ2-6; unclear D gene. The CDR3 is 16 amino acids. Germline values: CDR1 SGHRS, CDR2 YFSETQ. Trimming took 4 bases from V and 0 from J, leaving 11 bases between them.

A word on this clone: At one end the junction does not follow the germline gene, possibly because of a read error. The V and J genes are TRBV27 and TRBJ1-1; 9 nucleotides align to TRBD1. The CDR3 consists of 15 residues. Germline CDR1 and CDR2: MNHEY and SMNVEV (reference sequence). The chain's CDR3 is CASSVSYRGRSEAFF. In DNA, the CDR3 is TGTGCCAGCAGTGTATCGTACAGGGGGCGTTCTGAAGCTTTCTTT.

This chain connects TRBV2 to TRBJ1-1; the match to TRBD1 covers 8 bases. CDR1 SNHLY and CDR2 FYNNEI come from the germline V gene. The CDR3 consists of 14 residues. Trimming removed 6 bases from V and 4 bases from J; junction bases left unmatched: 7. CDR3 nucleotides: TGTGCCAGCAGCTCCAGGGGGCGAGGCACTGAAGCTTTCTTT. As protein: CASSSRGRGTEAFF. The entire variable domain, with the rest obtained from reference TRBV2 and TRBJ1-1, is as follows: EPEVTQTPSHQVTQMGQEVILRCVPISNHLYFYWYRQILGQKVEFLVSFYNNEISEKSEIFDDQFSVERPDGSNFTLKIRSTKLEDSAMYFCASSSRGRGTEAFFGQGTRLTVV.